Below, 9 T cell receptor beta chains from the same sample are listed, as sequenced in a study of T-cell reconstitution after alpha-beta-depleted transplantation in children. Using unique molecular identifiers, the investigators prepared the TCRbeta library. TCRdb reprocessed the PCR reads with MiXCR, giving one entry per CDR3 protein. Here the sample spans over 300,000 distinct CDR3 sequences, 10% being singletons. The sequencing used PBMCs from the stem cell graft donor, collected from the stem cell graft. The receptor source for this set is a human donor who donated a stem cell graft to a child with acute lymphoblastic leukemia.

V is TRBV4-2 and J is TRBJ2-7; D ambiguous. Germline values: CDR1 LGHNA, CDR2 YNFKEQ. CDR3 length: 14 residues. Trimming removed 0 bases from V and 3 bases from J, with 9 bases in between. CDR3 bases: TGTGCCAGCAGCCAAGATCTGGGGATCTACGAGCAGTACTTC. Translation gives CASSQDLGIYEQYF.

At least ten counts were recorded for this clonotype. The J gene is TRBJ2-5, the V gene TRBV7-6; D possibly corresponds to TRBD1 (6 bases). Deletions cut 1 base from V and 2 bases from J, with 11 bases between. CDR1 is SGHVS, CDR2 FNYEAQ, per germline. The CDR3 loop spans 15 amino acids. DNA for the CDR3: TGTGCCAGCAGCTTAGACCCACAGGGTCAAGAGACCCAGTACTTC. Its translation: CASSLDPQGQETQYF.

This clonotype has just a few counts. The DNA of the CDR3 is TGTGCCAGCAGCTTAGCGCAACTAGCGGGAGGGCAGGAGACCCAGTACTTC. Residues: CASSLAQLAGGQETQYF. The V call is TRBV7-6, the J call TRBJ2-5; 13 bases are shared with TRBD2. The CDR3 is 17 residues long. Losses at the gene ends were 0 bases for V and 5 bases for J; bases not matched to a gene: 6. CDR1 SGHVS and CDR2 FNYEAQ come from the germline V gene.

Only one count was recorded for this clonotype. The chain employs TRBV28 and TRBJ1-2, with a weak D call TRBD1 (6 bases). Germline assignment: CDR1 MDHEN and CDR2 SYDVKM. V shed 0 bases and J shed 8 bases, with 10 bases lying between them. The CDR3 totals 13 residues. In DNA form, the CDR3 reads TGTGCCAGCAGTTTATGGGCAGGGGACGGCTACACCTTC. Protein product: CASSLWAGDGYTF.

This clonotype was recorded at least ten times. V gene TRBV12-3 or TRBV12-4 combines with J gene TRBJ2-7; TRBD1 is a possible D gene (6 bases). CDR3 length: 15 residues. Trimming left V 2 bases short and J 2 bases short, with 13 bases between. In DNA form, the CDR3 reads TGTGCCAGCAGTTTATGGCAATCAGGGGCCTACGAGCAGTACTTC. Protein product: CASSLWQSGAYEQYF.

The chain couples TRBV11-2 to TRBJ1-2; weak D call: TRBD1 (5 bases). This CDR3 spans 15 amino acids. Germline CDR1 is SGHAT and CDR2 is FQNNGV. Trimming removed 5 bases from V and 4 bases from J, with 17 bases in between. This CDR3 is CASSPAGTAAYGYTF. CDR3 in DNA: TGTGCCAGCAGCCCAGCCGGGACGGCAGCCTATGGCTACACCTTC.

This clonotype was observed many times. The junction shows a germline mismatch at one end, possibly a read error. The chain recombines TRBV11-2 with TRBJ2-7, with 9 nucleotides matching TRBD1. CDR1 and CDR2 (germline): SGHAT, FQNNGV. The CDR3 totals 14 residues. CDR3 sequence (DNA): TGCGCCAGCAGCTCTCCGGGACAGGGCTACGAGCAGTACTTC. Its protein is CASSSPGQGYEQYF.

This clonotype was seen repeatedly, ten times or more. V usage is TRBV18 and J usage is TRBJ2-5, with unresolved D. The CDR3 sequence is 11 residues long. Looked up from germline, CDR1 is KGHSH and CDR2 is LQKENI. The V end was cut by 8 bases, the J end by 5 bases, with 9 bases between. Written as DNA, the CDR3 is TGTGCCAGCAGCCCACGGGAGACCCAGTACTTC. This codes for CASSPRETQYF.

This chain links TRBV5-1 with TRBJ2-1; perhaps TRBD2 as D (6 bases). The V end was cut by 0 bases, the J end by 4 bases, with 11 bases between. This CDR3 spans 15 amino acids. Germline values: CDR1 SGHRS, CDR2 YFSETQ. The CDR3 DNA follows: TGCGCCAGCAGCTTGGACGGGAGAAGATACAATGAGCAGTTCTTC. It yields the protein CASSLDGRRYNEQFF.